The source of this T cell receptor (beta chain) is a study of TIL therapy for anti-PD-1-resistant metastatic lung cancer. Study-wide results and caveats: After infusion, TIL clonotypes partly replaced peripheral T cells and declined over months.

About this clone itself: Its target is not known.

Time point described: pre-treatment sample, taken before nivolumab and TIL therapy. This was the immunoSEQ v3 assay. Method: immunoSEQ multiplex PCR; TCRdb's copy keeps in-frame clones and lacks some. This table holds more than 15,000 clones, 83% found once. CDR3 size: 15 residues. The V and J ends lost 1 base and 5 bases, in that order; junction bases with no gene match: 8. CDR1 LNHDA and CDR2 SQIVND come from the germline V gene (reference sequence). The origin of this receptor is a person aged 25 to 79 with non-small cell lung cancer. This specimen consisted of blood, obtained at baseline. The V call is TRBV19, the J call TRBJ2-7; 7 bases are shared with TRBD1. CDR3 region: CASSIARQGRDEQYF. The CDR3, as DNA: TGTGCCAGTAGTATAGCCCGACAGGGAAGGGACGAGCAGTACTTC.